This T cell receptor (beta chain) derives from a study of radiotherapy plus CTLA-4 blockade in lung cancer. Sequencing was performed with immunoSEQ multiplex PCR; in TCRdb, only in-frame clones are kept and a portion is missing. The table includes about 31,000 clones, almost 80% detected once. The CDR3 loop spans 12 amino acids. Trimming cost V 0 bases and J 6 bases, with 9 bases left between them. Germline V lookup: CDR1 GTSNPN, CDR2 SVGIG (reference sequence). The chain joins TRBV30 to TRBJ2-7; maybe TRBD1 (6 bases). This TCR was recovered from a human donor with non-small cell lung cancer who had stable disease on radiotherapy plus ipilimumab. The sample here was peripheral blood, taken from a patient treated with radiotherapy plus ipilimumab. CDR3 residues: CAWSVQGPEQYF. CDR3 nucleotide sequence: TGTGCCTGGAGTGTACAGGGTCCCGAGCAGTACTTC.